This TCR beta chain was identified during a study of blood T cell repertoires in COVID-19. Per the authors' pipeline: Amplification of reference gene primers provided the estimated nucleated cell counts. Clones were sequenced by immunoSEQ multiplex PCR, and TCRdb holds only the in-frame ones, with some missing. That table furnishes V, J and clone size, whereas the DNA furnished D and trimming. The sample shows 200,000 to 250,000 clones, roughly 87% of them seen only once. Each participant's cohort was designated according to participant-reported clinical history. Trimming left V 0 bases short and J 0 bases short, with 12 bases between. Germline CDR1 SGHTA, CDR2 FQGNSA. The length of the CDR3 is 16 residues.

This sequence originates from a man aged 25-40 years who had recovered from COVID-19. Sample: PBMCs or T cells enriched from blood (not recorded which). V is TRBV7-2 and J is TRBJ2-7; D remains ambiguous. This CDR3 is CASSLAGSGSSYEQYF. CDR3 sequence (DNA): TGTGCCAGCAGCTTAGCCGGGTCTGGATCCTCCTACGAGCAGTACTTC.